These 24 T cell receptor beta chains came from one sample sequenced in a study of post-analysis software for immune sequencing data. Study-wide results and limits: TRBV segments more frequent in patients than in controls numbered about 5 and included TRBV5-6, TRBV5-1 and TRBV20-1.

Every TCR beta cDNA library bore unique molecular identifiers. TCRdb passed the PCR reads through MiXCR, listing each CDR3 protein once. Found here are about 200,000 distinct CDR3 sequences, 29% of them singletons; the top ten hold less than 4%. The antigens for these receptors are not known. Sequenced sample: blood. All receptors derive from a girl aged 2-17 years with multiple sclerosis.

This clonotype has ten or more counts. The rearrangement links TRBV7-8 to TRBJ2-3, with 9 positions matching TRBD1. The length of the CDR3 is 15 residues. V shed 5 bases, J shed 4 bases, and the junction held 7 bases outside the gene matches. Germline loops: CDR1 SGHVS, CDR2 FQNEAQ. The CDR3 protein is CASSSNRGRADTQYF. Here the CDR3 DNA reads TGTGCCAGCAGCAGCAACAGGGGGCGCGCAGATACGCAGTATTTT.

At least ten counts were recorded for this clonotype. J is TRBJ2-1 and V is TRBV7-3, with TRBD1 matching 11 bases. Per the germline V gene, CDR1 is SGHTA and CDR2 is FQGTGA. V lost 3 bases and J lost 8; bases outside the gene matches: 6. The length of the CDR3 is 15 residues. The CDR3 spells CASSFYGQGADEQFF. CDR3 DNA: TGTGCCAGCAGCTTTTATGGACAGGGGGCCGATGAGCAGTTCTTC.

This clonotype appeared once. The junction and the germline gene differ at one end; a read error may be behind it. V and J are TRBV24-1 and TRBJ2-1, with TRBD1 matching 9 bases. Germline V gene data show CDR1 as KGHDR and CDR2 as SFDVKD. This CDR3 contains 17 residues. CDR3 in DNA: TGTGCCACCAGTGATCCCGGGACAGGGAGCTCCTACAATGAGCGGTTCTTC. Its protein product is CATSDPGTGSSYNERFF.

This chain links TRBV15 with TRBJ2-1; D gene unclear. The J call may not be correct, given that the DNA end is closer to TRBJ2-7. This CDR3 has 17 residues. Germline V gene sequence: CDR1 LNHNV, CDR2 YYDKDF (reference sequence). The CDR3 DNA reads TGTGCCACCAGCAGATCCCCTGGGCGGAGCTCCTACAATGAGCAGTACTTC. This encodes CATSRSPGRSSYNEQYF.

This clonotype was seen many times. This rearrangement joins TRBV2 to TRBJ1-2, with 8 bases fitting TRBD1. In germline, CDR1 is SNHLY, CDR2 FYNNEI. This CDR3 spans 15 amino acids. With V trimmed by 6 bases and J by 4 bases, 10 bases remained unmatched. CDR3 sequence reads: CASRDPGTGPYGYTF. DNA of the CDR3: TGTGCCAGCAGAGACCCCGGGACAGGTCCCTATGGCTACACCTTC.

This clonotype has more than one count but fewer than ten. CDR3 amino acids: CASSPGGGEAFF. Here the CDR3 DNA reads TGTGCCAGCAGCCCCGGGGGCGGGGAGGCTTTCTTT. V gene TRBV12-3 or TRBV12-4 combines with J gene TRBJ1-1; D might be TRBD1 (6 bases). CDR3 length: 12 residues. V lost 6 bases and J 11 bases, leaving 16 bases between the germline ends.

The J gene is TRBJ2-3, the V gene TRBV7-9, with 9 bases lining up with TRBD2. The CDR3 has 15 residues. Germline V gives CDR1 SEHNR, CDR2 FQNEAQ (reference sequence). Unmatched junction bases numbered 9, after V lost 5 bases and J lost 6 bases. The CDR3 DNA is TGTGCCAGCAGCCCCGATACAGGGACTAGCGATACGCAGTATTTT. The encoded protein is CASSPDTGTSDTQYF.

In this sample, this clonotype turned up many times. The rearrangement uses TRBV7-2 and TRBJ2-1; 14 positions agree with TRBD2. The CDR3 loop spans 15 amino acids. The germline V gene has CDR1 SGHTA and CDR2 FQGNSA. The V segment lost 4 bases and the J segment 6 bases; nucleotides outside the gene matches: 2. CDR3 nucleotide sequence: TGTGCCAGCAGCTGGGGACTAGCGGGGGTCAATGAGCAGTTCTTC. Translated, it gives CASSWGLAGVNEQFF.

This clonotype was counted many times. One end of the junction varies from germline; a read error may be responsible. The chain is built from TRBV20-1 and TRBJ2-3, with D uncertain. CDR1 is DFQATT, CDR2 SNEGSKA, per germline (reference sequence). This CDR3 is built from 13 residues. This CDR3 is CSPSLRSTDTQYF. The CDR3 DNA reads TGCAGTCCTAGTCTGAGGTCCACAGATACGCAGTATTTT.

A few counts support this clonotype. The chain combines TRBV20-1 with TRBJ2-3, with D possibly being TRBD1 (6 bases). The CDR3 has 16 amino acids. Looked up from germline, CDR1 is DFQATT and CDR2 is SNEGSKA (reference sequence). Trimming took 1 base from V and 5 from J, leaving 19 bases between them. CDR3 amino acids: CSARGGQGWVKDTQYF. The CDR3 nucleotides are TGCAGTGCTAGAGGGGGGCAGGGTTGGGTGAAAGATACGCAGTATTTT.

About this clonotype: A much larger clone is a single base away; this may be a read error. The chain couples TRBV6-6 to TRBJ2-1, with D possibly TRBD2 on 6 matching bases. Trimming left V 5 bases short and J 10 bases short, with 15 bases between. The CDR3 has 13 residues. In germline, CDR1 is MNHNY, CDR2 SVGAGI (reference sequence). The CDR3 loop reads CASSPPTRYEQFF. In DNA, the CDR3 is TGTGCCAGCAGTCCTCCGACTAGGTACGAGCAGTTCTTC.

Turning to this clonotype: A much larger clone lies one base from this, so it may be a read error. The chain joins TRBV12-3 or TRBV12-4 to TRBJ2-7, with D possibly TRBD2 on 7 matching bases. The length of the CDR3 is 16 residues. The CDR3 reads CVSSYGGGPSSYEQYF. CDR3 coding DNA: TGTGTCAGCAGTTATGGGGGGGGGCCTAGCTCCTACGAGCAGTACTTC.

The rearrangement uses TRBV7-9 and TRBJ2-5; D remains ambiguous. Germline assignment: CDR1 SEHNR and CDR2 FQNEAQ (reference sequence). Trimming stripped 0 bases from V and 4 bases from J, with 15 bases between. This CDR3 has 16 residues. CDR3 coding DNA: TGTGCCAGCAGCTTAGCCCCCGGCCAGCCAGGAGAGACCCAGTACTTC. This translates into CASSLAPGQPGETQYF.

This clonotype was picked up many times. The chain employs TRBV27 and TRBJ2-1, with D possibly matching TRBD2 (5 bases). The CDR3 contains 15 residues. Germline V CDR1 and CDR2: MNHEY, SMNVEV (reference sequence). Trimming left V 5 bases short and J 0 bases short, with 11 bases between. The CDR3, as DNA: TGTGCCAGCAGTCCGCCCGGAGGCTCCTACAATGAGCAGTTCTTC. This translates into CASSPPGGSYNEQFF.

This clonotype was seen a handful of times. The V call is TRBV12-5, the J call TRBJ1-2; D is unclear. The germline V and J ends were trimmed by 6 bases and 2 bases, with 13 bases remaining between them. This CDR3 has 14 residues. Germline values: CDR1 LGHNT, CDR2 FRNRAP. In DNA, the CDR3 is TGTGCTAGTGGCCTGAGTGTCACCAACTATGGCTACACCTTC. As protein: CASGLSVTNYGYTF. Full variable domain (remainder filled in from reference TRBV12-5 and TRBJ1-2): DARVTQTPRHKVTEMGQEVTMRCQPILGHNTVFWYRQTMMQGLELLAYFRNRAPLDDSGMPKDRFSAEMPDATLATLKIQPSEPRDSAVYFCASGLSVTNYGYTFGSGTRLTVV.

This clonotype has a count of ten or more. The genes are TRBV18 and TRBJ2-1; D is uncertain. CDR3 length equals 13 residues. Trimming took 4 bases from V and 5 from J, leaving 9 bases between them. Germline V gene lookup returns CDR1 KGHSH and CDR2 LQKENI. Here the CDR3 reads CASSQPEDNEQFF. The CDR3 bases are TGTGCCAGCTCACAGCCTGAAGACAATGAGCAGTTCTTC. Together with reference TRBV18 and TRBJ2-1, the CDR3 gives the full variable domain: NAGVMQNPRHLVRRRGQEARLRCSPMKGHSHVYWYRQLPEEGLKFMVYLQKENIIDESGMPKERFSAEFPKEGPSILRIQQVVRGDSAAYFCASSQPEDNEQFFGPGTRLTVL.

A few counts support this clonotype. The rearrangement uses TRBV29-1 and TRBJ1-5; tentative D call: TRBD1 (5 bases). The CDR3 sequence is 16 residues long. Germline assignment: CDR1 SQVTM and CDR2 ANQGSEA. Trimming cost V 0 bases and J 0 bases, with 12 bases left between them. CDR3 region: CSVEDRGNHSNQPQHF. The CDR3 DNA sequence: TGCAGCGTTGAAGATAGGGGCAACCATAGCAATCAGCCCCAGCATTTT. The whole variable domain, filled in from reference TRBV29-1 and TRBJ1-5, reads SAVISQKPSRDICQRGTSLTIQCQVDSQVTMMFWYRQQPGQSLTLIATANQGSEATYESGFVIDKFPISRPNLTFSTLTVSNMSPEDSSIYLCSVEDRGNHSNQPQHFGDGTRLSIL.

Only one count was recorded for this clonotype. This could be a read error, since a much larger clone is one nucleotide away. The chain recombines TRBV20-1 with TRBJ2-3; no firm D call. Germline values: CDR1 DFQATT, CDR2 SNEGSKA (reference sequence). This CDR3 is 12 amino acids long. The CDR3: CRAGPRADTQYF. CDR3 nucleotides: TGCAGGGCTGGACCTCGGGCGGATACGCAGTATTTT.

In its sample, this clonotype was seen a few times. CDR3 sequence reads: CASAPTPGVRYEQFF. Written as DNA, the CDR3 is TGTGCCAGCGCGCCGACTCCTGGGGTCCGTTATGAGCAGTTCTTC. The chain uses TRBV6-1 and TRBJ2-1; D not resolved. The CDR3 loop spans 15 amino acids. V lost 8 bases and J 8 bases, leaving 22 bases between the germline ends. Germline V gene sequence: CDR1 MNHNS, CDR2 SASEGT.

This clonotype has ten or more counts. This chain links TRBV29-1 with TRBJ2-7, with 8 bases matching TRBD1. The V gene's germline CDR1 is SQVTM and CDR2 ANQGSEA. The CDR3 is made up of 14 amino acids. V dropped 5 bases and J dropped 3; count of bases not matched to a gene: 9. CDR3 sequence: CSVSDRGSGYEQYF. CDR3 in DNA: TGCAGCGTTTCAGACAGGGGAAGCGGCTACGAGCAGTACTTC.

The table lists this clonotype with a count of one. One end of the junction fails to match germline, which may point to a read error. The chain carries TRBV3-1 and TRBJ2-3; 7 positions match TRBD2. CDR1 LGHDT and CDR2 YNNKEL come from the germline V gene (reference sequence). The CDR3 totals 15 residues. The CDR3 DNA follows: TGTGCCAGCAGCCACGGACTAGACCTTACAGATATGCAGTATTTT. Protein sequence: CASSHGLDLTDMQYF.

This clonotype was recorded at least ten times. The J gene is TRBJ1-2, the V gene TRBV29-1; no reliable D call. Trimming pared 6 bases from V and 3 bases from J, leaving 11 bases between. The CDR3 runs to 12 residues. CDR1 is SQVTM, CDR2 ANQGSEA, per germline. The DNA of the CDR3 is TGCAGCGTGGTCGACGGACACTATGGCTACACCTTC. Translating it yields CSVVDGHYGYTF.

In this sample, this clonotype turned up a few times. V gene TRBV6-2 or TRBV6-3 combines with J gene TRBJ1-1, with D perhaps matching TRBD1 (6 bases). The CDR3 is made up of 14 amino acids. Between the trimmed V and J ends, which lost 2 bases and 4 bases, there was a span of 11 bases. Per germline, CDR1 MNHEY and CDR2 SVGEGT. In nucleotides, the CDR3 is TGTGCCAGCAGTTACGCAGGGGTGGCCACTGAAGCTTTCTTT. This encodes CASSYAGVATEAFF.

This chain links TRBV14 with TRBJ2-1, with 14 bases identical to TRBD2. The V and J ends lost 2 bases and 3 bases, in that order; junction bases with no gene match: 3. The germline V gene has CDR1 SGHDN and CDR2 FVKESK. The CDR3 spans 17 residues. The CDR3 sequence is CASSQRLAGGRYNEQFF. CDR3 DNA sequence: TGTGCCAGCAGCCAAAGACTAGCGGGAGGGCGCTACAATGAGCAGTTCTTC.